These T cell receptor beta chains were read from a single sample in a study of OX40 agonist ivuxolimab in advanced cancers. TCRdb keeps only in-frame clones here, not all; method: immunoSEQ multiplex PCR. The data show around 76,000 clones, over 70% seen once. Sequenced material: CD4+ or CD8+ T cells sorted from blood, taken in a trial of the OX40 agonist ivuxolimab. The receptors were sampled from an adult with an advanced solid tumor such as melanoma, head and neck, liver or kidney cancer. Both conserved end residues are part of each CDR3. Size values are once, few and many counts, or a class for expanded clones, and some rows have none.

V | size | CDR3
TRBV11-2 | - | CASSFRGNIQYF
TRBV18 | once | CASSPSSGSLAEQYF
TRBV6-6 | - | CASSSLGGLEAFF
TRBV30 | - | CALVSGQYYSGNTIYF
TRBV7-6 | - | CAGGGDNTGELFF
TRBV11-2 | - | CASSLDGQANQPQHF
TRBV4-1 | - | CASSQRPGSSTDTQYF
TRBV15 | - | CATSRDTGLEQFF
TRBV2 | - | CASSERDSYSPLHF
TRBV19 | - | CASSMSRLTNTEAFF
TRBV10-1 | few | CASSVPGLAEQFF
TRBV7-9 | - | CASSTDRGHYTQYF
TRBV11-2 | - | CASSSKTGTGGWTGELFF
TRBV5-4 | - | CASSLPGATYEQYF
TRBV5-1 | - | CASSLTTGGSTGELFF
TRBV7-2 | - | CASSLWRGSNEKLFF
TRBV5-8 | once | CASSFDGNTEAFF
TRBV30 | few | CAWSQVSGPQHF
TRBV5-4 | - | CASSSAGTEETQYF
TRBV5-8 | once | CASSLASGGKTQYF
TRBV29-1 | once | CSVGDRAMKQFF
TRBV11-2 | few | CASSSRVGSGNTIYF
TRBV6-6 | - | CASSYSPGGGYTF
TRBV11-3 | - | CASSGGPYTDTQYF
TRBV9 | - | CASSVSSGWSGGELFF
TRBV6-5 | - | CASSYSRNADYEQYF
TRBV21-1 | once | CASSKGTGKQPQHF
TRBV11-2 | - | CASSLGAQDTQYF
TRBV11-2 | - | CASSQTLAQPQHF
TRBV9 | - | CASSSIAGLGVGELFF
TRBV18 | - | CASSPGLGGTDTQYF
TRBV18 | once | CASSRGSNEKLFF
TRBV4-2 | few | CASSQAGKTEQFF
TRBV5-4 | - | CASSSVPGGLAGGRTGELFF
TRBV11-3 | - | CASSLVTGSVQYF
TRBV9 | few | CASSVAGRTFGGYTF
TRBV15 | - | CATSRERASSGNTIYF
TRBV29-1 | - | CSVEDLETQYF
TRBV29-1 | - | CSVEGQGLGRNTIYF
TRBV2 | - | CASSPTGGAQPQHF
TRBV5-8 | - | CASSLVLSYEQYF
TRBV5-6 | - | CASSLVGGRSSYEQYF
TRBV19 | - | CASSIGGPSNQPQHF
TRBV4-1 | - | CASSSWIPLGQSTSLIDSPLHF
TRBV6-6 | - | CASVSGGAENEQFF
TRBV11-2 | - | CASSPLGEDNEQFF
TRBV5-4 | - | CASSLGAGTGFDGANVLTF
TRBV9 | - | CASSRGGQGFHEQFF
TRBV27 | - | CASSSRTGLMNTEAFF
TRBV29-1 | - | CSVERGAGTDTQYF
TRBV5-1 | - | CASSLEGTGEMDEQFF
TRBV6-6 | - | CASSYGQSYTF
TRBV18 | - | CASSPLRGFITDTQYF
TRBV18 | - | CASSGDDSYEQYF
TRBV18 | - | CASSLGTGLQETQYF
TRBV7-2 | once | CASSSGRQNTEAFF
TRBV5-1 | - | CASTLTASYNEQFF
TRBV18 | - | CASSPLPGLYGYTF